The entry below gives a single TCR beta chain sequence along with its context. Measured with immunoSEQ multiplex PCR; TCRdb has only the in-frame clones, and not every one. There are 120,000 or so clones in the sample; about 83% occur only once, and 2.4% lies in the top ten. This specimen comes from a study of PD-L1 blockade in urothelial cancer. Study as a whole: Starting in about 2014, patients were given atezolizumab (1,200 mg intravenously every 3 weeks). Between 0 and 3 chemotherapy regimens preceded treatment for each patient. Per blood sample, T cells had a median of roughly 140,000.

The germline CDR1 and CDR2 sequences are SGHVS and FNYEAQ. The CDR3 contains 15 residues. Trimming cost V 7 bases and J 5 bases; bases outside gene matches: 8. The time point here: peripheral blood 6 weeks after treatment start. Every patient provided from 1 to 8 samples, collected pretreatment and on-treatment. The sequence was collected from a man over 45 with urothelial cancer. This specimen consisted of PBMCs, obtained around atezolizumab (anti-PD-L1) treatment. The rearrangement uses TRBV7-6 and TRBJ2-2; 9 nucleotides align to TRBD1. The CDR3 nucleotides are TGTGCCAGCACCGGGACAGGGAGTCCGACCGGGGAGCTGTTTTTT. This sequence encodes CASTGTGSPTGELFF.